The entry below gives a single T cell receptor beta chain sequence along with its context. Here immunoSEQ multiplex PCR was the method, and the copy in TCRdb shows in-frame clones only, minus some. Of about 260,000 clones in the sample, about 87% were seen once. These data belong to a study of blood T cell repertoires in COVID-19. The germline V gene has CDR1 KGHDR and CDR2 SFDVKD. Trimming took off 7 bases at V and 1 base at J, with 15 bases between the two ends. The CDR3 totals 15 residues. The specimen was peripheral blood. The clonotype comes from a man aged 55-75 years who had recovered from COVID-19. V is TRBV24-1 and J is TRBJ1-1; D gene uncertain. DNA for the CDR3: TGTGCCACCAGGGGAGGGTCTCGATCGAACACTGAAGCTTTCTTT. Translated, it gives CATRGGSRSNTEAFF.